This T cell receptor beta chain emerged from a study of CD4 T cells in relation to SARS-CoV-2 and coronaviruses. Study-wide findings and caveats: The cross-reactivity analysis covered only spike protein, not other viral proteins.

In regard to this clone: What it binds is not known.

This CDR3 spans 17 amino acids. J was trimmed by 0 bases and V by 4 bases; bases with no gene match: 10. Germline CDR1 reads ENHRY; CDR2 reads SYGVKD. CD4+ T cells from unexposed donors were obtained before the COVID-19 pandemic (2011-2018). Isolation of CD4+ T cells took place after around eleven days in culture. This table comes from immunoSEQ multiplex PCR, and its TCRdb copy is limited to in-frame clones, with some not included. The sample has some 29,000 clones; over 65% are singletons. Sequencing was done on a sample of CD4+ T cells from PBMCs, cultured in vitro. The rearrangement joins TRBV10-3 to TRBJ2-3; TRBD2 agrees at 7 bases. The source of this sequence is a human donor in good health. The CDR3 loop reads CAISGSLAATSTDTQYF. For the CDR3, the DNA is TGTGCCATCAGTGGCAGCCTAGCGGCTACTAGCACAGATACGCAGTATTTT.